Listed below are T cell receptor beta chains from one sample, sequenced in a study of cytomegalovirus exposure and HLA in healthy donors. Profiled with immunoSEQ multiplex PCR; TCRdb holds only in-frame clones, not every one. The sample lists about 130,000 clones, around 78% occurring once. Specimen: PBMCs. These receptors were obtained from a man aged 40-49 years in good health and CMV-seronegative. CDR3s include the opening cysteine and the closing phenylalanine or tryptophan. A D gene is named only where the DNA matches it firmly. Only some rows state a clone size, as once, few, many or a class for expanded clones.

CDR3nt,CDR3aa,d_gene,j_gene,v_gene,abundance
TGTGCCAGCAGCCCCGGGACAGGCTACGAGCAGTACTTC,CASSPGTGYEQYF,TRBD1,TRBJ2-7,TRBV7-8,-
TGTGCCAGCAGTTTATCGGGACAGGGAGGCACCTACGAGCAGTACTTC,CASSLSGQGGTYEQYF,TRBD1,TRBJ2-7,TRBV27,once
TGTGCCAGCAGCCAAGCTTCAGCGGGGGGCTCCTACAATGAGCAGTTCTTC,CASSQASAGGSYNEQFF,TRBD2,TRBJ2-1,TRBV4-2,-
TGTGCCAGCAGTTTAGCGGGGGGGCGGGCAGATACGCAGTATTTT,CASSLAGGRADTQYF,TRBD2,TRBJ2-3,TRBV28,-
TGTGCCAGCAGTGGGGGGACAGGGATTGGCTATGGCTACACCTTC,CASSGGTGIGYGYTF,TRBD1,TRBJ1-2,TRBV2,few
TGTGCCAGCAGTGGCCGGGACAGGGGTGCGGAGACCCAGTACTTC,CASSGRDRGAETQYF,TRBD1,TRBJ2-5,TRBV6-5,-
TGTGCCAGCAGACCCCTGACTAGCGGGGTGAGCACAGATACGCAGTATTTT,CASRPLTSGVSTDTQYF,TRBD2,TRBJ2-3,TRBV7-9,-
TGTGCCAGCAGCTTGTATAGGGGGACTGGAAACACCATATATTTT,CASSLYRGTGNTIYF,-,TRBJ1-3,TRBV5-8,-
TGTGCCAGTTCCCAGCGGGGGGAAGGAAACACCATATATTTT,CASSQRGEGNTIYF,-,TRBJ1-3,TRBV19,-
TGTGCTAGCAGCCCGATTGGAGGGGATGAGCAGTTCTTC,CASSPIGGDEQFF,-,TRBJ2-1,TRBV7-7,few
TGTGCCTCGACAGGGACCAGGACAGTTTCTTCTGGAAACACCATATATTTT,CASTGTRTVSSGNTIYF,TRBD1,TRBJ1-3,TRBV19,-
TGTGCTAGCAGCTCAGACAGGGCCACAGATACGCAGTATTTT,CASSSDRATDTQYF,TRBD1,TRBJ2-3,TRBV7-7,-
TGCAGCGTTACGGTGATGAACACTGAAGCTTTCTTT,CSVTVMNTEAFF,-,TRBJ1-1,TRBV29-1,-
TGTGCCAGCAGCTTTAGTACGGTGAACACTGAAGCTTTCTTT,CASSFSTVNTEAFF,-,TRBJ1-1,TRBV7-8,-
TGTGCCAGCAGCTTAAGAGGGCCGGGAACCTACGAGCAGTACTTC,CASSLRGPGTYEQYF,-,TRBJ2-7,TRBV7-9,-
TGTGCCATCAGCCGGACAGGGCCGAACACCGGGGAGCTGTTTTTT,CAISRTGPNTGELFF,TRBD1,TRBJ2-2,TRBV10-3,-
TGCGCCAGCAGGGATAATCAGGGGTCTGGAAACACCATATATTTT,CASRDNQGSGNTIYF,-,TRBJ1-3,TRBV4-1,-
TGTGCCTGGGTCCCCGGGACAGGGGGCGACGAGCAGTACTTC,CAWVPGTGGDEQYF,TRBD1,TRBJ2-7,TRBV30,-
TGTGCCAGCAGCGGGGGTAGCGGGGGGCTTTACAATGAGCAGTTCTTC,CASSGGSGGLYNEQFF,TRBD2,TRBJ2-1,TRBV5-4,few
TGCGCCAGCAGCTATGCCTGGACAGGGCGGCCTGATACGCAGTATTTT,CASSYAWTGRPDTQYF,TRBD1,TRBJ2-3,TRBV5-1,few
TGTGCCAGCACTTCCCCCCCAGCAGTGCGGTTCGACAATGAGCAGTTCTTC,CASTSPPAVRFDNEQFF,-,TRBJ2-1,TRBV6-4,-
TGTGCCAGCAGTGAATATGTGGGGACAGGCGGCTACACCTTC,CASSEYVGTGGYTF,TRBD1,TRBJ1-2,TRBV6-1,-
TGCGCCAGCAGCCAATCTCGACTAGCGGGCAATGAGCAGTTCTTC,CASSQSRLAGNEQFF,TRBD2,TRBJ2-1,TRBV4-3,-
TGCGCCAGCAAACGGGAGGGCCTTGAGACCCAGTACTTC,CASKREGLETQYF,TRBD2,TRBJ2-5,TRBV5-1,-
TGTGCCAGCAGTTACGCGGGGGGGGATGAAAAACTGTTTTTT,CASSYAGGDEKLFF,-,TRBJ1-4,TRBV6-6,-
TGTGCCAGCACCCCGACTCGGGACAGGGGTTTCACCATATATTTT,CASTPTRDRGFTIYF,TRBD1,TRBJ1-3,TRBV11-2,-
TGTGCCAGCAGCGTAGAAAGCGGGGTTTACAATGAGCAGTTCTTC,CASSVESGVYNEQFF,TRBD2,TRBJ2-1,TRBV9,-
TGTGCTAGCAGCTTATACGGGGGGCAAGAGACCCAGTACTTC,CASSLYGGQETQYF,TRBD2,TRBJ2-5,TRBV7-7,-
TGTGCCAGCAGCTTGTGGGCGGTCGGGTCGGGGGAGCAGTACTTC,CASSLWAVGSGEQYF,-,TRBJ2-7,TRBV5-6,-
TGTGCCAGCAGCCTTACAGGGGGCGCACAGACCCAGTACTTC,CASSLTGGAQTQYF,TRBD1,TRBJ2-5,TRBV7-2,-
TGCGCCAGCAGCTTGGACAGGAGCTCCTATAATTCACCCCTCCACTTT,CASSLDRSSYNSPLHF,-,TRBJ1-6,TRBV5-1,-
TGCGCCAGCAGCTTGGCCGGGACAGGGGGGGACTATGGCTACACCTTC,CASSLAGTGGDYGYTF,TRBD1,TRBJ1-2,TRBV5-1,-